The source of this T cell receptor (beta chain) is a study of Graves' ophthalmopathy and Graves' hyperthyroidism. General observations from the study: Sensitivity of approximately 66% and specificity of less than 75% were achieved by the model that predicted ophthalmopathy progression.

The V and J ends lost 6 bases and 1 base respectively, with 9 bases between them. Germline V CDR1 and CDR2: MNHNS, SASEGT. This CDR3 comprises 13 residues. Hyperthyroidism counted as stable given no ophthalmopathy within 18 months of follow-up. Using RNA transcripts, the TCR beta CDR3 regions were amplified. RT-PCR with HTBI primers came first, then second-round multiplex PCR. In TCRdb, the multiplex PCR reads were re-called with MiXCR into one record per CDR3 protein. The sample yields some 350,000 distinct CDR3 sequences, roughly 15% seen once. Ten or more counts support this clonotype. Its antigen is undetermined.

This TCR was sampled from an adult woman with stable Graves' hyperthyroidism. The sample taken for sequencing was peripheral blood. This chain uses TRBV6-1 with TRBJ1-1; tentatively, D is TRBD1 (5 bases). The CDR3 DNA follows: TGTGCCAGCAGGGGGGATTGGAACACTGAAGCTTTCTTT. It codes for CASRGDWNTEAFF.